This T cell receptor (beta chain) appears in the sequencing data of a study of radiotherapy plus CTLA-4 blockade in lung cancer. Study-wide background: Disease control was achieved by around 32% of patients, and objective responses by over 15%. Study-level points and caveats: Blood saw expansion of tumor-derived TCR clones after radiotherapy plus ipilimumab. Early blood T cell clone changes and increased post-radiation serum interferon-beta were reportedly the strongest response predictors.

Trimming took off 1 base at V and 7 bases at J, with 9 bases between the two ends. The length of the CDR3 is 13 residues. Germline V CDR1 and CDR2: KGHSH, LQKENI. Each patient with chemo-refractory metastatic non-small-cell lung cancer was treated with focal radiation plus CTLA-4 blockade using ipilimumab. Notes on this clone: The antigen is unknown.

Measured with immunoSEQ multiplex PCR; TCRdb has only the in-frame clones, and not every one. The sample carries fewer than 100,000 clones, 80% to 85% recorded once. Sequences were derived from peripheral blood, sampled from a patient treated with radiotherapy plus ipilimumab. The receptor was derived from a human donor with non-small cell lung cancer who had stable disease on radiotherapy plus ipilimumab. This sequence joins TRBV18 and TRBJ2-3, with D possibly matching TRBD1 (5 bases). CDR3 nucleotide sequence: TGTGCCAGCTCACCACAGGGGAAGAATACGCAGTATTTT. Translation: CASSPQGKNTQYF.